One sample yielded the 18 T cell receptor beta chains listed below, sequenced in a study of radiotherapy plus CTLA-4 blockade in lung cancer. Assay used: immunoSEQ multiplex PCR; TCRdb lists only in-frame clones, some missing. The sample contains tens of thousands of clones, 72% of which appear only once. Source: peripheral blood, taken from a patient treated with radiotherapy plus ipilimumab. These receptors all come from a human donor with non-small cell lung cancer whose response to radiotherapy plus ipilimumab could not be evaluated.

CDR3 sequence: CASTLRQGFQPQHF. The CDR3 bases are TGTGCCAGCACTCTCCGACAGGGTTTTCAGCCCCAGCATTTT. The gene calls are TRBV6-5 and TRBJ1-5, with 7 bases that match TRBD1. V shed 7 bases and J 6 bases; nucleotides not matched to a gene: 9. In germline, CDR1 is MNHEY, CDR2 SVGAGI. The CDR3 has 14 residues.

CDR3 DNA: TGTGCCAGCAGTTTCATGTGGAGAGCGGGAGCAGGGTACAATGAGCAGTTCTTC. Amino acids: CASSFMWRAGAGYNEQFF. V is TRBV28 and J is TRBJ2-1, with 8 bases aligning to TRBD2. This CDR3 region has 18 residues. Unmatched junction bases numbered 14, after V lost 3 bases and J lost 4 bases. The germline CDR1 and CDR2 sequences are MDHEN and SYDVKM.

The chain combines TRBV2 with TRBJ1-4, with 10 bases lining up with TRBD1. The CDR3 is 13 residues long. The germline gives CDR1 SNHLY, CDR2 FYNNEI. V shed 5 bases, J shed 11 bases, and the junction held 5 bases outside the gene matches. The CDR3 DNA reads as TGTGCCAGCAGTACGGGACAGGGGAGGAAACTGTTTTTT. It translates to CASSTGQGRKLFF.

The V gene is TRBV10-3, the J gene TRBJ1-1; D is ambiguous. Germline CDR1 and CDR2: ENHRY and SYGVKD. V gave up 7 bases and J gave up 8 bases, with 11 bases separating them. The CDR3 runs to 11 residues. CDR3: CAIMEGLEAFF. As DNA, the CDR3 is TGTGCCATCATGGAGGGCCTGGAAGCTTTCTTT.

This clone has just a few counts. The V call is TRBV6-6, the J call TRBJ1-4; 10 nucleotides line up with TRBD1. Germline CDR1 and CDR2: MNHNY and SVGAGI (reference sequence). Trimming removed 8 bases from V and 7 bases from J; junction bases left unmatched: 10. This CDR3 contains 15 residues. Written as DNA, the CDR3 is TGTGCCAGCCAATGGGCTGACAGGGGGCTTGAAAAACTGTTTTTT. Encoded protein: CASQWADRGLEKLFF.

V usage is TRBV2 and J usage is TRBJ2-1; D gene ambiguous. CDR3 length: 10 amino acids. Deletions cut 7 bases from V and 12 bases from J, with 10 bases between. Germline V gives CDR1 SNHLY, CDR2 FYNNEI. CDR3 region: CASKENRQFF. CDR3 sequence (DNA): TGTGCCAGCAAGGAGAATCGGCAGTTCTTC.

This clone was recorded once. This chain links TRBV13 with TRBJ2-3, with D uncertain. Per germline, CDR1 PRHDT and CDR2 FYEKMQ (reference sequence). This CDR3 contains 17 residues. Trimming removed 5 bases from V and 1 base from J, with 19 bases in between. Here the CDR3 DNA reads TGTGCCAGCAGCGCCCCTCAAGACACAACCGGCACAGATACGCAGTATTTT. As protein: CASSAPQDTTGTDTQYF.

The chain carries TRBV5-6 and TRBJ1-1, with D possibly being TRBD1 (6 bases). This CDR3 region has 16 residues. Trimming took 4 bases from V and 2 from J, leaving 18 bases between them. Germline V gene lookup returns CDR1 SGHDT and CDR2 YYEEEE. CDR3 amino acids: CASSPPGETPNTEAFF. CDR3 DNA: TGTGCCAGCAGCCCCCCAGGGGAGACCCCAAACACTGAAGCTTTCTTT.

This clone was counted only a few times. An end of the junction differs from the germline gene, which may be a read error. The chain is built from TRBV4-1 and TRBJ1-2; TRBD1 matches 12 bases. Germline V CDR1 and CDR2: MGHRA, YSYEKL. This CDR3 is 16 amino acids long. CDR3 in DNA: TGTGCCAGCAGCCAGGCGACCGGGACAGGGGGCCATGGCTACACCTTC. Amino acid sequence: CASSQATGTGGHGYTF.

The J gene is TRBJ1-2, the V gene TRBV20-1; D not resolved. The germline gives CDR1 DFQATT, CDR2 SNEGSKA (reference sequence). CDR3 length: 10 residues. The ends were cut back, 0 bases at V and 8 bases at J, with 4 bases in the middle. CDR3 region: CSARDAGYTF. CDR3 sequence (DNA): TGCAGTGCTAGAGACGCGGGCTACACCTTC.

The chain joins TRBV5-5 to TRBJ2-5, with D perhaps matching TRBD1 (6 bases). Germline CDR1 reads SGHKS; CDR2 reads YYEKEE (reference sequence). V was pared by 4 bases and J by 2 bases, with 15 bases between. The CDR3 loop spans 15 amino acids. The CDR3: CASSQSTGSQETQYF. The CDR3 DNA is TGTGCCAGCAGCCAATCGACAGGATCTCAAGAGACCCAGTACTTC.

V is TRBV11-1 and J is TRBJ2-7; D is uncertain. Trimming took off 1 base at V and 0 bases at J, with 10 bases between the two ends. The CDR3 sequence is 15 residues long. Germline CDR1 is SGHAT and CDR2 is FQDESV (reference sequence). CDR3 DNA sequence: TGTGCCAGCAGCTTAGAAGCCGCCCTCTCCTACGAGCAGTACTTC. Translation: CASSLEAALSYEQYF.

The chain has TRBV30 and TRBJ1-1, with D perhaps TRBD1 (6 bases). The CDR3 consists of 14 residues. The germline V gene has CDR1 GTSNPN and CDR2 SVGIG (reference sequence). Trimming left V 3 bases short and J 1 base short, with 12 bases between. The CDR3 here is CAWSTGIANTEAFF. The CDR3 DNA follows: TGTGCCTGGAGCACAGGGATCGCGAACACTGAAGCTTTCTTT.

This clone was observed a single time. This chain connects TRBV21-1 to TRBJ2-1; TRBD2, the table's D call, lacks a check against the DNA. TRBV21-1 represents a pseudogene. This CDR3 has 18 amino acids. The chain's CDR3 is CASSKAERGTWTYNEQFF. CDR3 DNA sequence: TGTGCCAGCAGCAAAGCGGAGCGGGGGACTTGGACGTACAATGAGCAGTTCTTC.

This clone has just a few counts. The CDR3 region is CASSPRTSATYEQYF. In DNA, the CDR3 is TGTGCCAGCAGCCCCCGGACTAGCGCAACCTACGAGCAGTACTTC. The J gene is TRBJ2-7, the V gene TRBV4-2; 9 bases align to TRBD2. CDR1 and CDR2 (germline): LGHNA, YNFKEQ. Trimming removed 4 bases from V and 2 bases from J; junction bases left unmatched: 6. There are 15 residues in the CDR3.

The chain links TRBV7-9 to TRBJ2-3; 10 nucleotides line up with TRBD2. Germline V CDR1 and CDR2: SEHNR, FQNEAQ (reference sequence). Trimming removed 5 bases from V and 4 bases from J; junction bases left unmatched: 6. The CDR3 loop spans 15 amino acids. The CDR3, as DNA: TGTGCCAGCAGCAGATCCGGGACTAGCGCAGATACGCAGTATTTT. Its translation: CASSRSGTSADTQYF.

The chain carries TRBV7-9 and TRBJ2-7, with D perhaps TRBD2 (5 bases). Per the germline V gene, CDR1 is SEHNR and CDR2 is FQNEAQ (reference sequence). The CDR3 consists of 12 residues. V lost 3 bases and J 5 bases, leaving 8 bases between the germline ends. CDR3 sequence reads: CASSFGVDEQYF. The CDR3 DNA is TGTGCCAGCAGCTTCGGGGTGGACGAGCAGTACTTC.

The chain combines TRBV11-3 with TRBJ2-3; 10 bases are a match to TRBD2. V lost 5 bases and J lost 7; bases outside the gene matches: 3. The CDR3 runs to 13 residues. CDR1 is SGHNT and CDR2 is YENEEA in the germline V gene. CDR3 protein: CASSLLAGNTQYF. CDR3 coding DNA: TGTGCCAGCAGCCTACTAGCGGGAAATACGCAGTATTTT.